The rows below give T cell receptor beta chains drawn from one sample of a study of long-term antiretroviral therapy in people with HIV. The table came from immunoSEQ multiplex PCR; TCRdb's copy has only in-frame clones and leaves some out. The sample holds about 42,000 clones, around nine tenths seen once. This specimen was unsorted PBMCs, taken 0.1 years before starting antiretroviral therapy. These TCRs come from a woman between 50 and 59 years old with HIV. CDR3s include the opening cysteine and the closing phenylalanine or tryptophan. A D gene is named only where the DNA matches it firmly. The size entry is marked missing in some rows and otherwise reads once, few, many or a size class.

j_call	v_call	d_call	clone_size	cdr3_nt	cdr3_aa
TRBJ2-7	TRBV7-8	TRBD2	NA	TGTGCCAGCAGCTTAGGTCCCGCGGGGGGAGCCGGCTACGAGCAGTACTTC	CASSLGPAGGAGYEQYF
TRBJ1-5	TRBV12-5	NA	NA	TGTGCTAGTGGTTTGTCCCTGACAGAGCTTAGCAATCAGCCCCAGCATTTT	CASGLSLTELSNQPQHF
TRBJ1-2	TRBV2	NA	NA	TGTGCCAGCAGTGAATTAAATGGGGCTAACTATGGCTACACCTTC	CASSELNGANYGYTF
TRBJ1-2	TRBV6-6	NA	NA	TGTGCCAGCAGTTACTCGATACAGCAGGCGGGCTATGGCTACACCTTC	CASSYSIQQAGYGYTF
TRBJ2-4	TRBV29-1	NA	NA	TGCAGCGTTGGGCCCGGGACAAAAAACATTCAGTACTTC	CSVGPGTKNIQYF
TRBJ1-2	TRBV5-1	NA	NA	TGCGCCAGCAGCCCTCGGGAGAGGGCCCCGAATGGCTACACCTTC	CASSPRERAPNGYTF
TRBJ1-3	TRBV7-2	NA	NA	TGTGCCAGCAGCTTAGTCGGGGGGGCTCTTTCTGGAAACACCATATATTTT	CASSLVGGALSGNTIYF
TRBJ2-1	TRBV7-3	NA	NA	TGTGCCAGCAGCTTGGGTCCCGTAAAAGGGGGCTCCTACAATGAGCAGTTCTTC	CASSLGPVKGGSYNEQFF
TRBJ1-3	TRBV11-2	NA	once	TGTGCCAGCAGCTTACGGGTACCTGGAAACACCATATATTTT	CASSLRVPGNTIYF
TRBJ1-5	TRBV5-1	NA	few	TGCGCCAGCAGGTCGGGTGAGGGGCCCCAGCATTTT	CASRSGEGPQHF
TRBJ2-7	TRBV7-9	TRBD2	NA	TGTGCCAGCAGCTTCCTAGCGGGGGGGAAGTACGAGCAGTACTTC	CASSFLAGGKYEQYF
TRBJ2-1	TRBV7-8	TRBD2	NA	TGTGCCAGCAGCTTCGGGACTAGTGTCAGGTCCTACAATGAGCAGTTCTTC	CASSFGTSVRSYNEQFF
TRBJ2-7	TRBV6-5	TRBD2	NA	TGTGCCAGCAGTTACTCGATCGGGGGGACCTCCTACGAGCAGTACTTC	CASSYSIGGTSYEQYF
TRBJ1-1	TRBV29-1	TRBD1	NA	TGCAGCGTTCGGACAGGGAGCCGGAACACTGAAGCTTTCTTT	CSVRTGSRNTEAFF
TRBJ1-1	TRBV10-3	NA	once	TGTGCCATCAGTGCTCCGGGACGGATGAACACTGAAGCTTTCTTT	CAISAPGRMNTEAFF
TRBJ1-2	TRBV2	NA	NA	TGTGCCAGCAGACTCTCTACCCCCGCTAGCTATGGCTACACCTTC	CASRLSTPASYGYTF
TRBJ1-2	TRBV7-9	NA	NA	TGTGCCAGCAGCTTAGGCAGGGACTATGGCTACACCTTC	CASSLGRDYGYTF
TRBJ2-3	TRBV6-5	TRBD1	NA	TGTGCCAGCACCCCGGGACAGGGCCGTGGAGGGCAGTATTTT	CASTPGQGRGGQYF
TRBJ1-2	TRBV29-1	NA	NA	TGCAGCGTTGAAGTTCTTGAGGAGGGCTACACCTTC	CSVEVLEEGYTF
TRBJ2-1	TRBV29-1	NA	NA	TGCAGCGTTCCTAGCCGAACGGAGCAGTTCTTC	CSVPSRTEQFF